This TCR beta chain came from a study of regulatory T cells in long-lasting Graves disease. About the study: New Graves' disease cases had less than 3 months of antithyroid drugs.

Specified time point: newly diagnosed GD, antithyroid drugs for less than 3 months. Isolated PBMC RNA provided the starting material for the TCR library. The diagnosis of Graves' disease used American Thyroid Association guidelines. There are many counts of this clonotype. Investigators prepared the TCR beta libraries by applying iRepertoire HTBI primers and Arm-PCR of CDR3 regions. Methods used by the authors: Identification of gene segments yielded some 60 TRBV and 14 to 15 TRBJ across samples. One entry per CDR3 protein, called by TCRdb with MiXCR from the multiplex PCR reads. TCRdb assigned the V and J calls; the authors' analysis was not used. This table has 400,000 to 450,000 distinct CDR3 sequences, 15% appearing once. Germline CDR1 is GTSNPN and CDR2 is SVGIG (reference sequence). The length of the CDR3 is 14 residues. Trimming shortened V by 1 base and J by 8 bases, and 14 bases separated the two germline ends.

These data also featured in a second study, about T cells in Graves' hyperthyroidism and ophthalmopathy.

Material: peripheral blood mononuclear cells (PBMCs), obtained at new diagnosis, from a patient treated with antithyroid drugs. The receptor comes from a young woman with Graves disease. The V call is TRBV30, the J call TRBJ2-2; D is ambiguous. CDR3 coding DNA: TGTGCCTGGAGTGGTCTAGTGGGTGCGGGGGAGCTGTTTTTT. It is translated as CAWSGLVGAGELFF.